This TCR beta chain is from a study of blood T cells in healthy people across ages (dated by TCRdb to between 2014 and 2017). For context, the study as a whole: In model experiments, template switching captured roughly one uniquely barcoded TCR beta cDNA molecule for every two T cells. The study measured age-related changes in TCR beta repertoire diversity using deep sequencing normalized with unique cDNA molecular identifiers. The donors were divided into four age groups: young (average around 16 years), middle-aged (about 41), aged (around 67) and long-lived (roughly 86). To avoid experimental bias, donors of different ages were distributed randomly across sequencing lanes. The study analyzed two additional independent replicas of 1 million unique cDNA reads from the same blood draw for two donors, one aged 18 to 30 and one aged 80 or older. Study-wide findings and limitations: Bulk unsorted PBMC profiling prevented conclusive comparison of naive and antigen-experienced compartments. Because the CMV infection status of the donors was unknown, age-related changes in expanded clonotypes may potentially have been confounded. Compared with the aged group, the long-lived group had more naive CD4+ T cells, fewer expanded clones and increased TCR diversity, suggesting age selection. Estimates of total diversity from one million sequenced T cells were regarded as lower bounds and underestimates. The percentage of naive T cells measured by flow cytometry correlated strongly with observed TCR beta diversity. Observed TCR beta diversity per million T cells fell roughly linearly with age, and a significant reduction was already apparent by age about 36.

The donors were roughly 39 Caucasian individuals from Russia, aged 6 to 90 years, who were systemically healthy. Ten milliliters of peripheral blood were collected from each donor into EDTA-treated Vacutainer tubes. Ficoll-Paque density-gradient centrifugation was used to isolate PBMCs, with at least 6.5 million per sample. Total RNA, at least 5 micrograms per sample, was extracted from PBMCs with Trizol reagent. For every donor, flow cytometry on a PBMC aliquot measured the percentage of naive CD45RAhigh/CD27high T cells. Regarding this clonotype: There is no known antigen for this receptor. No per-base quality is available; no much larger clone lies one base away.

The germline V gene gives CDR1 as ENHRY and CDR2 as SYGVKD. From the cysteine up to the phenylalanine, the CDR3 has a length of 17 residues. CDR3 DNA is the only sequence kept; it has 51 bases, read in frame from the first base. Clipping removes 6 bases from V and 0 bases from J, with 7 as the unmatched junction base count. Receptor libraries were prepared by 5' RACE. The run used an Illumina HiSeq 2500. A second about 7 to 11 cycle PCR used a sample-barcoded 5' primer and a J-beta primer mix. Each TCR beta cDNA molecule received a unique molecular identifier from a template-switch 5' adaptor carrying 12 random nucleotides. Each sample yielded at least 2.5 million CDR3-containing paired-end reads. First-strand cDNA was synthesized from all RNA with the Mint cDNA synthesis kit, primed by a TRBC-specific oligonucleotide. All cDNA was treated with uracil-DNA glycosylase and then went through a first 18-cycle PCR with the universal primers M1SS and BC2_uni_R. The paper's data handling went like this. Normalization of each sample was performed by random selection of 1 million high-quality reads, each carrying a distinct molecular identifier. Instead of being binned into consensus sequences, reads with shared molecular identifiers were discarded. MiTCR, run with a Q25 quality threshold and the strictest error-elimination algorithm, handled CDR3 identification, clonotype clustering and error correction. A nonparametric unseen species model using Euler transformation provided a lower-bound estimate of total TCR beta diversity. TCRdb passed the public sequencing reads through fastp at Q25 and MiXCR, retaining productive beta sequences. Merged by CDR3 protein, the rows form single entries marked with the most common genes and DNA. The V and J calls and clone size are TCRdb's, not the authors'. The table for this sample lists fewer than 900,000 distinct CDR3 sequences; roughly 50% of them were counted only once. The ten largest clones capture about a third of the sample.

Sequencing input: blood. The clonotype was recovered from a woman aged 55-70 years in good health. The chain uses TRBV10-3 and TRBJ2-6; 8 central nucleotides agree with TRBD1. CDR3 loop: CAISPGGFSSGANVLTF. The nucleotides are TGTGCCATCAGCCCAGGGGGCTTCAGCTCTGGGGCCAACGTCCTGACTTTC.